The 25 T cell receptor beta chains presented below share a single source sample, sequenced in a study. TCRdb called the RT-PCR reads again in MiXCR, with one record for every CDR3 protein. This sample has about 680,000 distinct CDR3 sequences, with around 14% found just once. The material sequenced was memory CD4+ T cells from blood. The receptors here all came from a female donor in good health, serving as a healthy control.

This clonotype was detected only a few times. The chain has TRBV30 and TRBJ2-5, with D uncertain. The CDR3 is 12 residues long. The germline gives CDR1 GTSNPN, CDR2 SVGIG (reference sequence). V lost 2 bases and J lost 7, with 11 bases in between. The CDR3 region has the DNA TGTGCCTGGAGTCAAGGAAGTGGGACCCAGTACTTC. Translation: CAWSQGSGTQYF.

This clonotype was seen a handful of times. V gene TRBV4-3 combines with J gene TRBJ1-1; D is unclear. In germline, CDR1 is LGHNA, CDR2 YSLEER. V lost 1 base and J 4 bases, leaving 13 bases between the germline ends. The CDR3 sequence is 15 residues long. The CDR3 protein is CASSQVREGVTEAFF. CDR3 sequence (DNA): TGCGCCAGCAGCCAAGTCCGAGAAGGAGTCACTGAAGCTTTCTTT.

The rearrangement links TRBV18 to TRBJ2-3, with 8 bases matching TRBD1. V lost 2 bases, J lost 2 bases, and 6 bases stayed unmatched. Germline V gene lookup returns CDR1 KGHSH and CDR2 LQKENI. The CDR3 runs 16 residues. This CDR3 is CASSPRGTGFTDTQYF. The CDR3, as DNA: TGTGCCAGCTCACCAAGGGGGACAGGTTTCACAGATACGCAGTATTTT.

This clonotype has a count of ten or more. The chain recombines TRBV4-1 with TRBJ1-2, with 7 bases fitting TRBD1. The ends lost 0 bases at V and 5 bases at J; junction bases unmatched: 12. Germline lookup yields CDR1 MGHRA and CDR2 YSYEKL. The CDR3 spans 17 residues. The CDR3 DNA reads as TGCGCCAGCAGCCAAGATGACAGGGCCGCTATGAGATATGGCTACACCTTC. Protein sequence: CASSQDDRAAMRYGYTF.

This chain joins TRBV27 and TRBJ2-3; D is possibly TRBD1 (6 bases). Germline-derived CDR1 and CDR2 are MNHEY and SMNVEV (reference sequence). V lost 4 bases and J 8 bases, leaving 13 bases between the germline ends. This CDR3 is built from 13 residues. The CDR3 nucleotides are TGTGCCAGCAGTTCAGGACAGTTATCTACGCAGTATTTT. Its protein product is CASSSGQLSTQYF.

This clonotype has only a few counts. The chain couples TRBV28 to TRBJ2-7; D possibly corresponds to TRBD1 (5 bases). V was pared by 5 bases and J by 0 bases, with 11 bases between. Germline lookup yields CDR1 MDHEN and CDR2 SYDVKM. CDR3 length: 14 residues. The CDR3 spells CASSPPQASYEQYF. The CDR3 DNA sequence: TGTGCCAGCAGTCCGCCACAGGCCTCCTACGAGCAGTACTTC.

This clonotype was counted a few times. This chain joins TRBV14 and TRBJ1-1, with unresolved D. V lost 2 bases and J lost 4, with 14 bases in between. Germline V gives CDR1 SGHDN, CDR2 FVKESK. The CDR3 spans 15 residues. The CDR3 protein is CASSQFASLATEAFF. The CDR3 DNA reads TGTGCCAGCAGCCAATTTGCGTCCCTAGCCACTGAAGCTTTCTTT.

Written as DNA, the CDR3 is TGCGCCAGCAGCTTGGAGTGGGACGAGCAGTACTTC. Its protein is CASSLEWDEQYF. The V call is TRBV5-1, the J call TRBJ2-7; D ambiguous. The germline gives CDR1 SGHRS, CDR2 YFSETQ. The length of the CDR3 is 12 residues. The V gene lost 0 bases and the J gene lost 5 bases, with 6 bases spanning the gap.

This clonotype was observed a handful of times. The chain combines TRBV20-1 with TRBJ2-5; D is uncertain. The V end was cut by 2 bases, the J end by 2 bases, with 9 bases between. Germline CDR1 reads DFQATT; CDR2 reads SNEGSKA (reference sequence). The CDR3 covers 13 residues. The CDR3, as DNA: TGCAGTGCTAGAAGTGGTTCACAAGAGACCCAGTACTTC. Its translation: CSARSGSQETQYF.

This clonotype was recorded many times. V is TRBV7-3 and J is TRBJ2-6; D gene unclear. Germline CDR1 SGHTA, CDR2 FQGTGA. The V end lost 8 bases, the J end lost 1 base, and 12 bases lay between the germline ends. The CDR3 covers 15 residues. CDR3 nucleotides: TGTGCCAGCGGACCGCAAACATCTGGGGCCAACGTCCTGACTTTC. It is translated as CASGPQTSGANVLTF.

This clonotype was counted between two and nine times. V and J are TRBV28 and TRBJ2-3; tentatively, D is TRBD2 (7 bases). The CDR3 has 17 residues. CDR1 and CDR2 from the germline V gene are MDHEN and SYDVKM. Trimming removed 4 bases from V and 0 bases from J, with 17 bases in between. Here the CDR3 reads CASSSQRAGASTDTQYF. The CDR3 DNA reads TGTGCCAGCAGTTCCCAGAGGGCGGGGGCTAGCACAGATACGCAGTATTTT.

This clonotype was detected only a few times. V is TRBV20-1 and J is TRBJ2-3; no clear D gene. V gave up 1 base and J gave up 2 bases, with 19 bases separating them. This CDR3 has 17 residues. Germline V gives CDR1 DFQATT, CDR2 SNEGSKA (reference sequence). CDR3 nucleotide sequence: TGCAGTGCTAGAGGAGGCTTACCTTCTACTAACACAGATACGCAGTATTTT. It yields the protein CSARGGLPSTNTDTQYF.

The V and J genes are TRBV20-1 and TRBJ2-1; D perhaps matches TRBD2 (5 bases). This CDR3 has 18 residues. V lost 2 bases and J lost 2, with 22 bases in between. Germline lookup yields CDR1 DFQATT and CDR2 SNEGSKA (reference sequence). The CDR3 spells CSARLRRFGGLTYNEQFF. CDR3 nucleotides: TGCAGTGCTAGACTTAGAAGGTTTGGCGGGCTTACCTACAATGAGCAGTTCTTC.

V is TRBV30 and J is TRBJ2-3, with D perhaps matching TRBD2 (5 bases). V lost 1 base and J lost 3, with 17 bases in between. The CDR3 consists of 16 residues. Germline V gene sequence: CDR1 GTSNPN, CDR2 SVGIG (reference sequence). The CDR3 region has the DNA TGTGCCTGGAGTGCTAGAGCGGCCCCGGGTACAGATACGCAGTATTTT. This sequence encodes CAWSARAAPGTDTQYF.

This clonotype was picked up many times. V gene TRBV20-1 combines with J gene TRBJ2-1; TRBD2 aligns across 9 bases. This CDR3 is 16 amino acids long. Trimming took 0 bases from V and 6 from J; bases not matched to a gene: 9. Germline-derived CDR1 and CDR2 are DFQATT and SNEGSKA (reference sequence). CDR3 sequence (DNA): TGCAGTGCTAGAGACCCTGGCGGGAGGGCTTTCAATGAGCAGTTCTTC. This sequence encodes CSARDPGGRAFNEQFF.

The V gene is TRBV7-2, the J gene TRBJ2-1, with unresolved D. The CDR3 consists of 15 residues. V was cut by 2 bases and J by 5 bases, with 13 bases left in between. CDR1 SGHTA and CDR2 FQGNSA come from the germline V gene. The CDR3 protein is CASSLSVAKNNEQFF. In nucleotides, the CDR3 is TGTGCCAGCAGCTTATCGGTTGCGAAAAACAATGAGCAGTTCTTC.

This clonotype was picked up many times. The genes are TRBV6-6 and TRBJ2-3; 9 nucleotides agree with TRBD1. The CDR3 has 14 amino acids. The V and J ends lost 5 bases and 4 bases, in that order; junction bases with no gene match: 4. The V gene's germline CDR1 is MNHNY and CDR2 SVGAGI (reference sequence). Here the CDR3 reads CASSQDRGADTQYF. The CDR3 nucleotides read TGTGCCAGCAGTCAGGACAGGGGAGCAGATACGCAGTATTTT.

In its sample, this clonotype was seen a few times. The chain links TRBV18 to TRBJ1-3; 10 nucleotides match TRBD1. V lost 3 bases, J lost 3 bases, and 5 bases stayed unmatched. Germline assignment: CDR1 KGHSH and CDR2 LQKENI. The CDR3 runs to 16 residues. Here the CDR3 DNA reads TGTGCCAGCTCACCGACAGGGGGCGGCTTTGGAAACACCATATATTTT. As protein: CASSPTGGGFGNTIYF.

This clonotype showed up many times. The DNA for the CDR3 is TGTGCCAGCAGTCGAATGGGGGGCCTCCAGGAGACCCAGTACTTC. Its protein product is CASSRMGGLQETQYF. V gene TRBV7-6 combines with J gene TRBJ2-5; D tentatively reads TRBD1 or TRBD2 (6 bases each). Germline V gene sequence: CDR1 SGHVS, CDR2 FNYEAQ. The CDR3 extends over 15 amino acids. V shed 6 bases and J shed 5 bases, with 19 bases lying between them.

This clonotype was seen a handful of times. This chain links TRBV5-6 with TRBJ2-3; TRBD2 aligns across 10 bases. This CDR3 spans 18 amino acids. J lost 3 bases, V lost 0 bases, and 10 bases had no gene match. In germline, CDR1 is SGHDT, CDR2 YYEEEE. The CDR3 nucleotides are TGTGCCAGCAGCTTGGAGCGGGGGGGCAGTTTTCTAACAGATACGCAGTATTTT. It specifies CASSLERGGSFLTDTQYF. The complete variable domain, with remaining parts taken from reference TRBV5-6 and TRBJ2-3, reads DAGVTQSPTHLIKTRGQQVTLRCSPKSGHDTVSWYQQALGQGPQFIFQYYEEEERQRGNFPDRFSGHQFPNYSSELNVNALLLGDSALYLCASSLERGGSFLTDTQYFGPGTRLTVL.

The rearrangement links TRBV12-3 or TRBV12-4 to TRBJ2-7; either TRBD1 or TRBD2 may fit D (5 bases each). V shed 5 bases and J shed 8 bases, with 10 bases lying between them. This CDR3 region has 11 residues. The CDR3 DNA sequence: TGTGCCAGCAGTGGGGGTTGGCAGCAGTACTTC. This sequence encodes CASSGGWQQYF.

This rearrangement joins TRBV9 to TRBJ1-2, with D uncertain. The CDR3 totals 13 residues. Germline CDR1 is SGDLS and CDR2 is YYNGEE. V was pared by 3 bases and J by 8 bases, with 14 bases between. CDR3 loop: CASSAGYLGGYTF. As DNA, the CDR3 is TGTGCCAGCAGCGCCGGATACCTAGGGGGCTACACCTTC.

The rearrangement joins TRBV28 to TRBJ2-3; D is uncertain. Germline lookup yields CDR1 MDHEN and CDR2 SYDVKM. The CDR3 is made up of 17 amino acids. Trimming left V 3 bases short and J 0 bases short, with 16 bases between. The CDR3 loop reads CASSFIMSATSTDTQYF. In DNA, the CDR3 is TGTGCCAGCAGTTTTATTATGTCAGCTACTAGCACAGATACGCAGTATTTT. The variable domain in full, with the rest retrieved from reference TRBV28 and TRBJ2-3, is DVKVTQSSRYLVKRTGEKVFLECVQDMDHENMFWYRQDPGLGLRLIYFSYDVKMKEKGDIPEGYSVSREKKERFSLILESASTNQTSMYLCASSFIMSATSTDTQYFGPGTRLTVL.

The chain uses TRBV20-1 and TRBJ2-7; 7 nucleotides line up with TRBD1. This CDR3 has 12 residues. Germline lookup yields CDR1 DFQATT and CDR2 SNEGSKA (reference sequence). Trimming at V came to 5 bases and at J to 6 bases, leaving 7 bases not matched to a gene. The CDR3 coding sequence is TGCAGTGCTCATAAGGGGGCAGGCGAGCAGTACTTC. Translating gives CSAHKGAGEQYF.

The V and J genes are TRBV6-1 and TRBJ1-6; 9 nucleotides line up with TRBD1. With 6 bases clipped from V and 7 bases from J, the junction kept 7 bases outside the gene matches. Germline V gives CDR1 MNHNS, CDR2 SASEGT. This CDR3 has 15 amino acids. The CDR3 reads CASSLQGAQNSPLHF. The CDR3 bases are TGTGCCAGCAGCCTACAGGGGGCTCAGAATTCACCCCTCCACTTT.